These 8 T cell receptor beta chains share one sample of origin, sequenced in a study of CD8 T cells in Susac syndrome. With random hexamers, 0.5 to 1 ug RNA was reverse transcribed. One entry per CDR3 protein results from TCRdb running MiXCR on the immunoSEQ multiplex PCR reads. The repertoire holds 150,000 to 200,000 distinct CDR3 sequences, with about 94% as singletons. Sequencing used CD4+ T cells from PBMCs. All receptors derive from a human donor in good health.

The V and J genes are TRBV6-5 and TRBJ1-5, with TRBD1 identical over 9 bases. Germline lookup yields CDR1 MNHEY and CDR2 SVGAGI. The length of the CDR3 is 13 residues. V dropped 5 bases and J dropped 6; count of bases not matched to a gene: 2. The DNA for the CDR3 is TGTGCCAGCAGTGAACAGGGGGCTCAGCCCCAGCATTTT. This translates into CASSEQGAQPQHF.

The chain carries TRBV27 and TRBJ2-1; a weak D match, TRBD1 (6 bases). The CDR3 runs to 15 residues. V lost 4 bases and J lost 7, with 17 bases in between. The germline V gene has CDR1 MNHEY and CDR2 SMNVEV (reference sequence). For the CDR3, the DNA is TGTGCCAGCAGTTCCTCCCAACAGGGAAGGAATGAGCAGTTCTTC. Translated, it gives CASSSSQQGRNEQFF.

The CDR3 DNA is TGTGCCACCAGTGATCCCTCGGGGAGGGAGGAGACCCAGTACTTC. Translating gives CATSDPSGREETQYF. V is TRBV24-1 and J is TRBJ2-5, with 7 bases lining up with TRBD2. This CDR3 is built from 15 residues. With V trimmed by 3 bases and J by 5 bases, 8 bases remained unmatched. Germline CDR1 reads KGHDR; CDR2 reads SFDVKD.

This chain connects TRBV29-1 to TRBJ2-7; D not resolved. V lost 4 bases to trimming and J lost 0 bases, with 16 bases between them. Looked up from germline, CDR1 is SQVTM and CDR2 is ANQGSEA. The CDR3 loop spans 15 amino acids. The CDR3 spells CSVVLRQLNSYEQYF. The CDR3 DNA follows: TGCAGCGTTGTCCTCCGGCAGCTCAACTCCTACGAGCAGTACTTC.

This rearrangement joins TRBV9 to TRBJ2-3; D remains ambiguous. Trimming removed 3 bases at V and 3 bases at J, with 8 bases between. This CDR3 region has 13 residues. Germline V gives CDR1 SGDLS, CDR2 YYNGEE. The CDR3 DNA follows: TGTGCCAGCAGCGAAATCAGGACAGATACGCAGTATTTT. It yields the protein CASSEIRTDTQYF. Full variable domain (missing parts from reference TRBV9 and TRBJ2-3): DSGVTQTPKHLITATGQRVTLRCSPRSGDLSVYWYQQSLDQGLQFLIQYYNGEERAKGNILERFSAQQFPDLHSELNLSSLELGDSALYFCASSEIRTDTQYFGPGTRLTVL.

This clonotype was recorded once. The chain has TRBV3-1 and TRBJ2-1; weak D call: TRBD2 (6 bases). This CDR3 contains 12 residues. The V gene lost 1 base and the J gene lost 9 bases, with 7 bases spanning the gap. Germline V gene sequence: CDR1 LGHDT, CDR2 YNNKEL (reference sequence). This CDR3 is CASSQGRGEQFF. CDR3 bases: TGTGCCAGCAGCCAAGGGAGGGGTGAGCAGTTCTTC.

The chain's CDR3 is CASSFRDRETQYF. CDR3 sequence (DNA): TGTGCCAGCAGTTTTAGGGACCGAGAGACCCAGTACTTC. This rearrangement joins TRBV27 to TRBJ2-5, with D perhaps TRBD1 or TRBD2 (5 bases each). V shed 3 bases and J shed 4 bases, with 9 bases lying between them. Per the germline V gene, CDR1 is MNHEY and CDR2 is SMNVEV (reference sequence). The CDR3 contains 13 residues.

The chain recombines TRBV20-1 with TRBJ1-2; no clear D. Germline values: CDR1 DFQATT, CDR2 SNEGSKA (reference sequence). The CDR3 consists of 11 residues. Trimming took 3 bases from V and 8 from J, leaving 10 bases between them. In DNA, the CDR3 is TGCAGTGCTAGCAAACAAAGAGGCTACACCTTC. It specifies CSASKQRGYTF.